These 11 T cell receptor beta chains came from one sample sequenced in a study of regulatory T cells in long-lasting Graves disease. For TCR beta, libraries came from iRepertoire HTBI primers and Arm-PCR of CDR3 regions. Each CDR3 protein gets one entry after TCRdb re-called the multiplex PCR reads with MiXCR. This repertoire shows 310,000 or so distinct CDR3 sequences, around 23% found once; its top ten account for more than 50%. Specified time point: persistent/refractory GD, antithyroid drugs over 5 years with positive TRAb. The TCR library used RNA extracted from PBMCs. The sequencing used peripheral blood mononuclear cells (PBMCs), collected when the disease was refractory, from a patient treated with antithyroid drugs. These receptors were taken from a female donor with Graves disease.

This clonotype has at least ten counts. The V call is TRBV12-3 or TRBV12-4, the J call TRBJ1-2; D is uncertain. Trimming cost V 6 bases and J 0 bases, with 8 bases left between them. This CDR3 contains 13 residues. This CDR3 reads CASSGGTNYGYTF. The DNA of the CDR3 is TGTGCCAGCAGCGGAGGTACTAACTATGGCTACACCTTC.

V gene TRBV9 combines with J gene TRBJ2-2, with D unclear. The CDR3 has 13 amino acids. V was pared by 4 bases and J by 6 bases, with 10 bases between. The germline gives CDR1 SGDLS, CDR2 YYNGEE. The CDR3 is CASSMEVAGELFF. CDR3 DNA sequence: TGTGCCAGCAGCATGGAAGTGGCCGGGGAGCTGTTTTTT.

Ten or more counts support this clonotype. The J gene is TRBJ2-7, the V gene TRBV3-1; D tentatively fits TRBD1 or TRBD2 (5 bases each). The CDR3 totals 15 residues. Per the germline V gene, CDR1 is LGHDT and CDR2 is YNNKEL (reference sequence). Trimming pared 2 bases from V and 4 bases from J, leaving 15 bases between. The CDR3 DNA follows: TGTGCCAGCAGCCAATCCGCCGGGACCGGTTACGAGCAGTACTTC. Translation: CASSQSAGTGYEQYF.

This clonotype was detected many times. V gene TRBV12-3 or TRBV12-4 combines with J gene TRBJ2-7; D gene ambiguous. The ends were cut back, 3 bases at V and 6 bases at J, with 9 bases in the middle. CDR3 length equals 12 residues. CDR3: CASSLDGFEQYF. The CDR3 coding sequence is TGTGCCAGCAGTTTGGACGGCTTCGAGCAGTACTTC.

The CDR3 protein is CASSPTPGQTFTGELFF. CDR3 DNA: TGTGCCAGTAGTCCCACCCCGGGACAGACCTTCACCGGGGAGCTGTTTTTT. The chain combines TRBV19 with TRBJ2-2; 7 positions match TRBD1. CDR1 LNHDA and CDR2 SQIVND come from the germline V gene (reference sequence). The CDR3 is made up of 17 amino acids. Trimming at V came to 5 bases and at J to 4 bases, leaving 13 bases not matched to a gene.

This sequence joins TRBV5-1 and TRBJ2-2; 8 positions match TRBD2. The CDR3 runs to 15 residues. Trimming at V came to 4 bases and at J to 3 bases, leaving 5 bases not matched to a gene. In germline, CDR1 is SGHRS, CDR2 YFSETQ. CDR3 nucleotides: TGCGCCAGCAGCGAGCGGGAGTTGTACACCGGGGAGCTGTTTTTT. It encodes CASSERELYTGELFF.

CDR3 DNA: TGTGCCAGCAGTCGGCACACCGCCGGCGGCGAGCAGTACTTC. It encodes CASSRHTAGGEQYF. The chain links TRBV6-2 or TRBV6-3 to TRBJ2-7, with D uncertain. The V gene's germline CDR1 is MNHEY and CDR2 SVGEGT. Trimming left V 5 bases short and J 6 bases short, with 17 bases between. This CDR3 spans 14 amino acids.

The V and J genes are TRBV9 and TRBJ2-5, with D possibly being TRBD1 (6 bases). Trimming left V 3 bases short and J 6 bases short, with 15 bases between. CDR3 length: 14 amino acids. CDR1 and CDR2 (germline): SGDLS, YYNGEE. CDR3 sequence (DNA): TGTGCCAGCAGCGCAGACCCCGGGACAAAGACCCAGTACTTC. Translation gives CASSADPGTKTQYF.

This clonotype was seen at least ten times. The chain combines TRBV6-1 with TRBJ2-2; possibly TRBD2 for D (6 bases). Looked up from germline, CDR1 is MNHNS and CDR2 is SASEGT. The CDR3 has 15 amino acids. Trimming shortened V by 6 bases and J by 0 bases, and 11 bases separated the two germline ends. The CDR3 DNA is TGTGCCAGCAGAATTGGGGAGGCGAACACCGGGGAGCTGTTTTTT. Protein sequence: CASRIGEANTGELFF.

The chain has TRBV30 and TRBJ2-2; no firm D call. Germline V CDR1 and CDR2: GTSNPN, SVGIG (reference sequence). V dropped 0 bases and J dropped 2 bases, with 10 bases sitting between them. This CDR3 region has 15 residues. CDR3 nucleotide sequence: TGTGCCTGGAGTGTTTTTGGCGGAAACACCGGGGAGCTGTTTTTT. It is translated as CAWSVFGGNTGELFF.

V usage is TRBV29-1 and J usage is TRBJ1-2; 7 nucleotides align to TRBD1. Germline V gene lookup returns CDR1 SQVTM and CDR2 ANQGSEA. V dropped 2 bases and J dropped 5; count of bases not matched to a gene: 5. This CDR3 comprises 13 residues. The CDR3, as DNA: TGCAGCGTTGAACCGACAGGGAGGTATGGCTACACCTTC. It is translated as CSVEPTGRYGYTF. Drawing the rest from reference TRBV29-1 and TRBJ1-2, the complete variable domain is SAVISQKPSRDICQRGTSLTIQCQVDSQVTMMFWYRQQPGQSLTLIATANQGSEATYESGFVIDKFPISRPNLTFSTLTVSNMSPEDSSIYLCSVEPTGRYGYTFGSGTRLTVV.